Below, one T cell receptor (beta chain) is given with its context. Its antigen is currently not known. No qualities accompany the bases; no much larger clone lies one base away. The CDR1 and CDR2 encoded by the germline V gene (reference sequence) are LNHDA and SQIVND. The CDR3 spans 17 residues, from the cysteine through the phenylalanine. Just the 51-base CDR3 DNA is kept, in frame starting at base 1. Germline trimming: 10 bases from V, 3 bases from J; junction bases outside gene matches: 18. The goal of deep resolution MiSeq sequencing was a depth between 1 in 1 million and 1 in 200,000 T cells, and coverage averaged 10x per clonotype. The immunoSEQ hsTCRB Kit was used to generate the TCR beta libraries. The published analysis was carried out like this. The data were analyzed with ImmunoSEQ Analyzer and ImmunoSEQ Data Assistant, and V, D and J gene assignments followed IMGT definitions. Clonality, which ranges from 0 to 1, was calculated as one minus the normalized Shannon entropy of productive rearrangement frequencies. Public clonotype analysis was restricted to overrepresented clonotypes comprising at least 0.05% of each patient's repertoire. Thirteen age-matched healthy donor repertoires from immuneACCESS were used as controls for clonality. TCRdb's version of the immuneACCESS table is confined to in-frame rearrangements and falls short of the full clone set. An unresolved V gene accounts for under half of the shortfall where checked; the remainder is of unknown origin. The V and J calls and clone size are taken from that table; D and trimming were inferred from the DNA. This sample comprises 110,000 to 150,000 clones, about 80% of them detected only once. The ten largest clones represent roughly 4.7% of the sample.

The source of the sample is a study of cytotoxic CD8 clonotypes in ibrutinib-treated CLL (dated by TCRdb to the early 2020s). The study in broad terms: The cohort had ten to twelve relapsed/refractory and 15 treatment-naive patients; some 17 were IGHV unmutated. Partial responses were observed in about 24 patients and complete responses in 2; after a median follow-up of roughly 72 months, remission was maintained in some 14 patients and progression was observed in approximately 12. The response samples were drawn at a median of approximately 12 months into treatment, with a range of roughly 6 to 40 months. On average, each sample yielded 255,043 productive templates and tens of thousands of productive rearrangements. Of the 70 to 100 people in the trial, 26 had longitudinal samples available. Cryopreserved peripheral blood mononuclear cells were obtained prior to treatment, at the time of response, and at either disease progression or sustained remission. Every sample from remission and from progressive disease was obtained while the patients were still on ibrutinib.

What the work shows at the level of the full study, not this receptor alone: Public clonotypes were rare and either contracted or stayed stable during treatment, and the rise in clonality at ibrutinib response reflected the expansion of private clonotypes. Sampling times were not matched between sustained-remission and progressing patients, and lymph node repertoires were not studied. An increase in clonality was observed at ibrutinib response, with clonality remaining stable during sustained remission and falling back toward baseline at progression. At baseline, clonality was higher than in age-matched healthy donors and showed a strong correlation with circulating CD8+ T-cell counts.

The time point label for this specimen denotes: around 25 months on ibrutinib. Roughly 2 micrograms of genomic DNA were extracted from cryopreserved PBMCs for TCR beta library preparation. High-throughput TCR beta sequencing was performed on longitudinal blood samples from CLL patients receiving ibrutinib monotherapy. Patients were enrolled in a phase 2 open-label single-center ibrutinib monotherapy trial. The chain is encoded by TRBV19 joined to TRBJ1-5; 7 bases in the middle match TRBD1. The source was PBMCs, collected after 24 months of ibrutinib treatment. The TCR sequence derives from a human donor with chronic lymphocytic leukemia. The CDR3 amino acid sequence is: CATHGGEKGAANQPQHF. The nucleotide sequence is given as TGTGCCACACATGGGGGGGAAAAGGGGGCGGCCAATCAGCCCCAGCATTTT. Outside the CDR3, residues come from the reference TRBV19 and TRBJ1-5 proteins, so the full variable domain is: DGGITQSPKYLFRKEGQNVTLSCEQNLNHDAMYWYRQDPGQGLRLIYYSQIVNDFQKGDIAEGYSVSREKKESFPLTVTSAQKNPTAFYLCATHGGEKGAANQPQHFGDGTRLSIL.